These 30 T cell receptor beta chains originate from one sample sequenced in a study of neoadjuvant anti-PD-1 for oral cavity cancer. Time point noted: after neoadjuvant nivolumab, at surgical resection. Assay used: immunoSEQ multiplex PCR; TCRdb lists only in-frame clones, some missing. The sample yields around 14,000 clones, roughly 74% seen once. The source material was PBMCs, sampled after nivolumab (anti-PD-1) treatment. Receptors originate from a person between 40 and 79 years old with oral cavity squamous cell carcinoma.

The V call is TRBV19, the J call TRBJ1-2, with D perhaps matching TRBD1 (5 bases). This CDR3 has 15 residues. Germline V gene lookup returns CDR1 LNHDA and CDR2 SQIVND (reference sequence). Trimming left V 6 bases short and J 8 bases short, with 22 bases between. The CDR3 DNA reads TGTGCCAGTAGAAGTTCCCCCCGGGACGGCCTGGGCTACACCTTC. It yields the protein CASRSSPRDGLGYTF.

The gene calls are TRBV7-7 and TRBJ2-5, with 9 bases lining up with TRBD2. Germline V gene sequence: CDR1 SSHAT, CDR2 FNYEAQ (reference sequence). CDR3 length equals 17 residues. Losses at the gene ends were 4 bases for V and 2 bases for J; bases not matched to a gene: 11. The DNA of the CDR3 is TGTGCCAGCAGCTCACTCATAGCGGGAGAAGTACAAGAGACCCAGTACTTC. Its protein is CASSSLIAGEVQETQYF.

This clone appeared once. The chain recombines TRBV6-6 with TRBJ2-7, with 12 bases lining up with TRBD1. Germline V gives CDR1 MNHNY, CDR2 SVGAGI (reference sequence). V gave up 6 bases and J gave up 5 bases; unmatched junction bases: 5. This CDR3 has 14 residues. CDR3 sequence reads: CASRWGQGADEQYF. CDR3 nucleotide sequence: TGTGCCAGCAGATGGGGACAGGGGGCCGACGAGCAGTACTTC.

The chain has TRBV6-6 and TRBJ2-5; 8 bases align to TRBD2. Germline V CDR1 and CDR2: MNHNY, SVGAGI (reference sequence). CDR3 length equals 14 residues. J gave up 4 bases and V 10 bases, and 11 bases lay outside the gene matches. CDR3 protein: CATITGGAGETQYF. The CDR3 region has the DNA TGTGCCACCATCACCGGGGGGGCGGGAGAGACCCAGTACTTC.

V gene TRBV7-9 combines with J gene TRBJ2-3; D call uncertain. V was shortened by 5 bases and J by 0 bases, with 6 bases between the two germline ends. CDR1 and CDR2 from the germline V gene are SEHNR and FQNEAQ (reference sequence). The CDR3 has 13 residues. Here the CDR3 DNA reads TGTGCCAGCAGCCTAGAGAGCACAGATACGCAGTATTTT. Amino acid sequence: CASSLESTDTQYF.

The chain is built from TRBV5-4 and TRBJ2-1, with 10 positions matching TRBD2. There are 15 residues in the CDR3. Trimming at V came to 4 bases and at J to 0 bases, leaving 1 base not matched to a gene. Germline V gene sequence: CDR1 SGHNT, CDR2 YYREEE (reference sequence). The CDR3 sequence: CASSGTSDSYNEQFF. For the CDR3, the DNA is TGTGCCAGCAGCGGGACTAGCGACTCCTACAATGAGCAGTTCTTC.

The genes are TRBV5-6 and TRBJ1-1; D unclear. In germline, CDR1 is SGHDT, CDR2 YYEEEE. Trimming took 2 bases from V and 0 from J, leaving 8 bases between them. This CDR3 contains 14 residues. CDR3 DNA: TGTGCCAGCAGCTTAAACGGGATGAACACTGAAGCTTTCTTT. This sequence encodes CASSLNGMNTEAFF.

This chain joins TRBV11-2 and TRBJ2-7; D is tentatively TRBD1 or TRBD2 (5 bases each). Germline V gives CDR1 SGHAT, CDR2 FQNNGV. V was clipped by 5 bases and J by 2 bases, with 10 bases between them. CDR3 length: 13 residues. CDR3 sequence: CASSPGTTYEQYF. The CDR3 DNA sequence: TGTGCCAGCAGCCCCGGGACCACCTACGAGCAGTACTTC.

This chain links TRBV30 with TRBJ1-2, with D unclear. Trimming left V 3 bases short and J 2 bases short, with 10 bases between. CDR3 length: 13 residues. In germline, CDR1 is GTSNPN, CDR2 SVGIG (reference sequence). The CDR3 loop reads CAWRDRRNYGYTF. CDR3 sequence (DNA): TGTGCCTGGAGGGACCGCCGCAACTATGGCTACACCTTC.

The genes are TRBV15 and TRBJ2-7; D is uncertain. The CDR3 loop spans 11 amino acids. V was shortened by 1 base and J by 5 bases, with 3 bases between the two germline ends. Germline V gene lookup returns CDR1 LNHNV and CDR2 YYDKDF (reference sequence). CDR3 protein: CATSRGHEQYF. The DNA for the CDR3 is TGTGCCACCAGCAGAGGGCACGAGCAGTACTTC.

The chain uses TRBV5-1 and TRBJ1-6; the D is unclear. CDR1 and CDR2 (germline): SGHRS, YFSETQ. This CDR3 region has 12 residues. With 4 bases removed from V and 5 bases from J, the gap between germline ends came to 4 bases. The CDR3, as DNA: TGCGCCAGCAGCGGCCATAATTCACCCCTCCACTTT. Residues: CASSGHNSPLHF.

The CDR3 loop is CASSQTQGAQGYTF. The CDR3 nucleotides are TGTGCCAGCAGCCAGACACAGGGGGCGCAGGGCTACACCTTC. This chain links TRBV7-2 with TRBJ1-2; TRBD1 matches 9 bases. The CDR3 sequence is 14 residues long. V trimming: 5 bases; J trimming: 8 bases; junction bases outside the gene matches: 9. Per germline, CDR1 SGHTA and CDR2 FQGNSA. Full variable domain (remainder filled in from reference TRBV7-2 and TRBJ1-2): GAGVSQSPSNKVTEKGKDVELRCDPISGHTALYWYRQSLGQGLEFLIYFQGNSAPDKSGLPSDRFSAERTGGSVSTLTIQRTQQEDSAVYLCASSQTQGAQGYTFGSGTRLTVV.

The gene calls are TRBV5-1 and TRBJ2-1; TRBD1 aligns across 7 bases. The CDR3 is made up of 16 amino acids. Trimming took 1 base from V and 0 from J; bases not matched to a gene: 4. Germline V lookup: CDR1 SGHRS, CDR2 YFSETQ. The DNA for the CDR3 is TGCGCCAGCAGCTTGTGGTCAGGGGGCTCCTACAATGAGCAGTTCTTC. Translation gives CASSLWSGGSYNEQFF.

V and J are TRBV28 and TRBJ2-7; D possibly corresponds to TRBD2 (6 bases). Germline assignment: CDR1 MDHEN and CDR2 SYDVKM. The CDR3 covers 15 residues. The V gene lost 3 bases and the J gene lost 2 bases, with 14 bases spanning the gap. The CDR3 loop is CASSFQEGNTYEQYF. In DNA form, the CDR3 reads TGTGCCAGCAGTTTTCAGGAGGGGAATACCTACGAGCAGTACTTC.

The chain is built from TRBV9 and TRBJ2-5; 11 bases are shared with TRBD2. Germline CDR1 is SGDLS and CDR2 is YYNGEE. The CDR3 loop spans 19 amino acids. V gave up 4 bases and J gave up 4 bases; unmatched junction bases: 18. The CDR3 sequence is CASSPRPGLAALAPETQYF. CDR3 sequence (DNA): TGTGCCAGCAGCCCTCGCCCGGGACTAGCGGCCCTTGCCCCAGAGACCCAGTACTTC.

The genes are TRBV5-1 and TRBJ2-3; maybe TRBD2 (5 bases). Between the trimmed V and J ends, which lost 0 bases and 0 bases, there was a span of 8 bases. CDR3 length equals 15 residues. Germline V gene lookup returns CDR1 SGHRS and CDR2 YFSETQ. CDR3 nucleotide sequence: TGCGCCAGCAGCTTGGGGCTAGCCAGCACAGATACGCAGTATTTT. Amino acids: CASSLGLASTDTQYF. Together with reference TRBV5-1 and TRBJ2-3, the CDR3 gives the full variable domain: KAGVTQTPRYLIKTRGQQVTLSCSPISGHRSVSWYQQTPGQGLQFLFEYFSETQRNKGNFPGRFSGRQFSNSRSEMNVSTLELGDSALYLCASSLGLASTDTQYFGPGTRLTVL.

The chain recombines TRBV19 with TRBJ1-1; D gene uncertain. CDR3 length equals 14 residues. Trimming cost V 5 bases and J 1 base, with 11 bases left between them. CDR1 is LNHDA, CDR2 SQIVND, per germline (reference sequence). The CDR3 here is CASSFQATNTEAFF. The DNA for the CDR3 is TGTGCCAGTAGTTTTCAGGCGACGAACACTGAAGCTTTCTTT.

This chain links TRBV7-8 with TRBJ1-2; perhaps TRBD1 as D (5 bases). The germline gives CDR1 SGHVS, CDR2 FQNEAQ. The V end lost 0 bases, the J end lost 4 bases, and 12 bases lay between the germline ends. The CDR3 extends over 15 amino acids. The CDR3 bases are TGTGCCAGCAGCTTAGCGGCTCAGGGAGGCTATGGCTACACCTTC. The encoded protein is CASSLAAQGGYGYTF. Drawing the rest from reference TRBV7-8 and TRBJ1-2, the complete variable domain is GAGVSQSPRYKVAKRGQDVALRCDPISGHVSLFWYQQALGQGPEFLTYFQNEAQLDKSGLPSDRFFAERPEGSVSTLKIQRTQQEDSAVYLCASSLAAQGGYGYTFGSGTRLTVV.

This clone was seen only a few times. V gene TRBV29-1 combines with J gene TRBJ1-1; unclear D gene. The CDR3 is 10 residues long. V lost 5 bases to trimming and J lost 3 bases, with 4 bases between them. Germline V lookup: CDR1 SQVTM, CDR2 ANQGSEA. CDR3: CSVIDTEAFF. CDR3 bases: TGCAGCGTTATAGACACTGAAGCTTTCTTT.

This clone was counted a few times. The J gene is TRBJ2-7, the V gene TRBV28, with D uncertain. The V gene lost 3 bases and the J gene lost 2 bases, with 14 bases spanning the gap. The germline CDR1 and CDR2 sequences are MDHEN and SYDVKM. This CDR3 spans 15 amino acids. This chain's CDR3 is CASSLRLVGTYEQYF. DNA of the CDR3: TGTGCCAGCAGTTTGCGGCTAGTGGGGACCTACGAGCAGTACTTC. Supplemented by reference TRBV28 and TRBJ2-7, the full variable domain reads DVKVTQSSRYLVKRTGEKVFLECVQDMDHENMFWYRQDPGLGLRLIYFSYDVKMKEKGDIPEGYSVSREKKERFSLILESASTNQTSMYLCASSLRLVGTYEQYFGPGTRLTVT.

This clone counts as medium-sized. The chain carries TRBV18 and TRBJ1-2, with 7 bases fitting TRBD1. Germline V gene sequence: CDR1 KGHSH, CDR2 LQKENI. After removal of 3 bases from V and 3 bases from J, the junction contained 1 base not matched to a gene. This CDR3 has 13 residues. For the CDR3, the DNA is TGTGCCAGCTCACCCGACAGGGACTATGGCTACACCTTC. This gives the protein CASSPDRDYGYTF.

The genes are TRBV9 and TRBJ2-1, with a possible D match to TRBD2 (6 bases). V lost 3 bases, J lost 0 bases, and 13 bases lay in between. This CDR3 is 16 amino acids long. Looked up from germline, CDR1 is SGDLS and CDR2 is YYNGEE. The CDR3 coding sequence is TGTGCCAGCAGCGACTCCGGGACTCCCTCCTACAATGAGCAGTTCTTC. It specifies CASSDSGTPSYNEQFF.

This chain uses TRBV19 with TRBJ1-2; D not certain. The length of the CDR3 is 14 residues. Per germline, CDR1 LNHDA and CDR2 SQIVND (reference sequence). The V and J ends lost 3 bases and 8 bases respectively, with 16 bases between them. CDR3 in DNA: TGTGCCAGTAGTATTCAGCGGGAAGATCGGGGCTACACCTTC. Amino acid sequence: CASSIQREDRGYTF.

The chain employs TRBV7-9 and TRBJ2-7; D is possibly TRBD1 or TRBD2 (6 bases each). Germline V gene lookup returns CDR1 SEHNR and CDR2 FQNEAQ (reference sequence). V lost 4 bases and J lost 3, with 16 bases in between. The CDR3 runs 15 residues. DNA of the CDR3: TGTGCCAGCAGCTGGGGGGCCCCCGTTGTCTACGAGCAGTACTTC. Translating gives CASSWGAPVVYEQYF.

The rearrangement uses TRBV28 and TRBJ1-2, with 9 bases identical to TRBD1. The CDR3 covers 12 residues. V lost 8 bases, J lost 4 bases, and 2 bases stayed unmatched. CDR1 MDHEN and CDR2 SYDVKM come from the germline V gene. The CDR3, as DNA: TGTGCCAGCGGACAGGGGACCTATGGCTACACCTTC. Translation gives CASGQGTYGYTF.

This clone was seen only once. This is likely a read error, given that the CDR3 carries no conserved phenylalanine or tryptophan at its end. The chain uses TRBV29-1 and TRBJ1-2; D possibly corresponds to TRBD1 (6 bases). The CDR3 is 13 amino acids. The germline V and J ends were trimmed by 6 bases and 3 bases, with 14 bases remaining between them. CDR1 is SQVTM and CDR2 is ANQGSEA in the germline V gene. CDR3 loop: CSVASQGHYGYTL. As DNA, the CDR3 is TGCAGCGTAGCCTCACAGGGTCACTATGGCTACACCCTC.

This clone was seen only once. The CDR3 DNA sequence: TGTGCCAGCAGAACAGGGGGGCGTGGCTACACCTTC. Amino acids: CASRTGGRGYTF. V gene TRBV27 combines with J gene TRBJ1-2; 8 bases fit TRBD1. CDR1 is MNHEY, CDR2 SMNVEV, per germline (reference sequence). V gave up 6 bases and J gave up 7 bases; unmatched junction bases: 4. The CDR3 length is 12 residues.

The chain employs TRBV30 and TRBJ1-2; a possible D gene is TRBD1 (5 bases). The CDR3 consists of 13 residues. Germline assignment: CDR1 GTSNPN and CDR2 SVGIG (reference sequence). Trimming cost V 4 bases and J 5 bases, with 14 bases left between them. The CDR3 DNA reads as TGTGCCTGGAACGCAGGGACGAAGTATGGCTACACCTTC. Its protein is CAWNAGTKYGYTF.

This chain joins TRBV14 and TRBJ2-1; D uncertain. CDR1 and CDR2 (germline): SGHDN, FVKESK. The V end was cut by 6 bases, the J end by 12 bases, with 24 bases between. The CDR3 extends over 15 amino acids. The CDR3, as DNA: TGTGCCAGCAGTCCCTTCGGCTTCCCACCTCTACGGCAGTTCTTC. This codes for CASSPFGFPPLRQFF.

The J gene is TRBJ2-7, the V gene TRBV30, with D perhaps given as TRBD1 or TRBD2 (5 bases each). V lost 2 bases, J lost 6 bases, and 14 bases lay in between. The length of the CDR3 is 13 residues. CDR1 is GTSNPN, CDR2 SVGIG, per germline (reference sequence). The CDR3 region has the DNA TGTGCCTGGAGTAGGTCCCGAGGGACCGAGCAGTACTTC. The encoded protein is CAWSRSRGTEQYF.